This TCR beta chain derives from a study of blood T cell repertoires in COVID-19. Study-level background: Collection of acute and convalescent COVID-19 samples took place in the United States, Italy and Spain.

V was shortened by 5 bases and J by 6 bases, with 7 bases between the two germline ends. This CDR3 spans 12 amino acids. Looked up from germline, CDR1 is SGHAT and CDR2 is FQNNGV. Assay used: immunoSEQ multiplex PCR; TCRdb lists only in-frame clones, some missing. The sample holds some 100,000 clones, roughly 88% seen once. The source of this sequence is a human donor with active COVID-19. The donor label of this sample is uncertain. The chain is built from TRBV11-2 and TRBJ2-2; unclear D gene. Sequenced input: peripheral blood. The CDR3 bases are TGTGCCAGCAGCAGAGAGGCCGGGGAGCTGTTTTTT. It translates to CASSREAGELFF.